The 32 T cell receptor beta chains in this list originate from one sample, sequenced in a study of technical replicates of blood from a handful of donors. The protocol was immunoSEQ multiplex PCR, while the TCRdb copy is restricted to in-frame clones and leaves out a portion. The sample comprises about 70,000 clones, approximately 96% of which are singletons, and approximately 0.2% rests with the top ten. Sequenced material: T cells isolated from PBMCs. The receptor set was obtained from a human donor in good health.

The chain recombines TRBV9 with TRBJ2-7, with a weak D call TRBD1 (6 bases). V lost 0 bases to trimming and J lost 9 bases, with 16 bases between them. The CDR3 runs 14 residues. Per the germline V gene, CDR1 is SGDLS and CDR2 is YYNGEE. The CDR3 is CASSVGGTSRVQYF. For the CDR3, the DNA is TGTGCCAGCAGCGTAGGTGGGACATCCAGGGTGCAGTACTTC.

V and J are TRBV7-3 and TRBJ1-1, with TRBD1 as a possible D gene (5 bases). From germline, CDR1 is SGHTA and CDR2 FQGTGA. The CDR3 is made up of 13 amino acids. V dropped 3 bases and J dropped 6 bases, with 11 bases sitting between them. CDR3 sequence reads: CASSFGGIAEAFF. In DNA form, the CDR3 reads TGTGCCAGCAGCTTCGGGGGTATAGCTGAAGCTTTCTTT.

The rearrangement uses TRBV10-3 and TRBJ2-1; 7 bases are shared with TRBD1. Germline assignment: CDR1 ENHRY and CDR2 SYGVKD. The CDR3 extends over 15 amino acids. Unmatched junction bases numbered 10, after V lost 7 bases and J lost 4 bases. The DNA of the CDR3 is TGTGCCATCAATCGAATACCGGACAGGTACAATGAGCAGTTCTTC. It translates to CAINRIPDRYNEQFF.

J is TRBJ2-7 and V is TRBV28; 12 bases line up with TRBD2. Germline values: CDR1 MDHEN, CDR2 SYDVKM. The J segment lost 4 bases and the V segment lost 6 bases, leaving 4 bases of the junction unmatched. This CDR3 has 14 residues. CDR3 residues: CASRLLAGGYEQYF. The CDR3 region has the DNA TGTGCCAGCAGACTACTAGCGGGAGGATACGAGCAGTACTTC.

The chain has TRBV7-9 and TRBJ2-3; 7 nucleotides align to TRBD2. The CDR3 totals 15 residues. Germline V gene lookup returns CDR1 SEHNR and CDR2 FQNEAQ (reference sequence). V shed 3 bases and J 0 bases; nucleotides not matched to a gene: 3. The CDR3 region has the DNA TGTGCCAGCAGCTTTTTTAGCGGGAGCACAGATACGCAGTATTTT. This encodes CASSFFSGSTDTQYF.

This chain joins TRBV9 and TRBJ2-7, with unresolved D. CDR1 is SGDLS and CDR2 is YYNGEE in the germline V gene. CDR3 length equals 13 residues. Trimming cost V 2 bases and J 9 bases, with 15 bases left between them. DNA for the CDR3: TGTGCCAGCAGCGTGAGCGCCGTCGCTGTGCAGTACTTC. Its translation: CASSVSAVAVQYF.

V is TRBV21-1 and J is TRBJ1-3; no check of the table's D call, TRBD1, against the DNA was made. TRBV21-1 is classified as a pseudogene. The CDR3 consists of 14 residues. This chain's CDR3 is CASSKWARRNTIYF. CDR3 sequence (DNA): TGTGCCAGCAGCAAATGGGCCCGCAGAAACACCATATATTTT.

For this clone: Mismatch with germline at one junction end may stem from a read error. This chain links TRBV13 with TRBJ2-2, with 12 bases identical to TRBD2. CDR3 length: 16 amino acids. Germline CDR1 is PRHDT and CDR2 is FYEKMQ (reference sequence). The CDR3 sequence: CASSLRLAGATRELFF. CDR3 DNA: TGTGCCAGCAGCTTACGACTAGCGGGAGCCACCAGGGAGCTGTTTTTT.

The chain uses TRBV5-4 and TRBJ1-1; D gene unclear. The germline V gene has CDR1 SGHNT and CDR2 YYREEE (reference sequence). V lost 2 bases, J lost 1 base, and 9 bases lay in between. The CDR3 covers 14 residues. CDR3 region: CASSFGGPNTEAFF. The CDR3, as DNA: TGTGCCAGCAGCTTTGGCGGGCCGAACACTGAAGCTTTCTTT.

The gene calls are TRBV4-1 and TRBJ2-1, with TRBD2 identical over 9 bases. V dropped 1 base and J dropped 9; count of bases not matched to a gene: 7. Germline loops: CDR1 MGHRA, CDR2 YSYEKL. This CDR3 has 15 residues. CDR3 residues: CASSQASGAGGEQFF. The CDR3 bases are TGCGCCAGCAGCCAAGCTAGCGGAGCGGGGGGTGAGCAGTTCTTC.

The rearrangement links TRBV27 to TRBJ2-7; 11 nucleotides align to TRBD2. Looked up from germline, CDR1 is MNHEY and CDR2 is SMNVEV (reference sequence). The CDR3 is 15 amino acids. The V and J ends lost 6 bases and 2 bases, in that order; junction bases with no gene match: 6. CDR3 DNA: TGTGCCAGCAGCCTTCGACTAGCGGGAACCTACGAGCAGTACTTC. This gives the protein CASSLRLAGTYEQYF.

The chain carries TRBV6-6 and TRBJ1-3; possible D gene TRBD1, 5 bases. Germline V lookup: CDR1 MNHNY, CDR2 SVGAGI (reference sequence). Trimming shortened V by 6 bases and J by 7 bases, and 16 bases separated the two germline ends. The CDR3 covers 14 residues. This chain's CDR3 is CASRPGGLVNTIYF. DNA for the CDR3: TGTGCCAGCAGGCCGGGGGGACTGGTCAACACCATATATTTT.

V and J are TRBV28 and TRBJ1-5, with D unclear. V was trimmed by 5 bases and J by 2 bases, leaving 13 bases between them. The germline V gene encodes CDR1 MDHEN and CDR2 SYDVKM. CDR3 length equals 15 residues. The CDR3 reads CASSTFSGGNQPQHF. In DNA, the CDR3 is TGTGCCAGCAGTACTTTCTCCGGGGGCAATCAGCCCCAGCATTTT.

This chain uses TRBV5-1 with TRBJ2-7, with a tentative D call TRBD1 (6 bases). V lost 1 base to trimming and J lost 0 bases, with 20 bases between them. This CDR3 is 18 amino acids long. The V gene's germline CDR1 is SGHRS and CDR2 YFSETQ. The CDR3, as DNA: TGCGCCAGCAGCTTGCCCCAACCTCACAGGGCCGTCTCCTACGAGCAGTACTTC. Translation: CASSLPQPHRAVSYEQYF.

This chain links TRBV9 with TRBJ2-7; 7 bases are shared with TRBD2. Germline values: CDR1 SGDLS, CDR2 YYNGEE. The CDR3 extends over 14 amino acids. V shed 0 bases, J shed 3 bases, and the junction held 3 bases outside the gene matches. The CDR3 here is CASSVGTSLYEQYF. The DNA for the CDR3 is TGTGCCAGCAGCGTAGGGACTAGTCTCTACGAGCAGTACTTC.

In DNA, the CDR3 is TGTGCCAGCAGGACAGGAATGGCCAAAAACATTCAGTACTTC. Amino acid sequence: CASRTGMAKNIQYF. This chain connects TRBV27 to TRBJ2-4; the D gene is possibly TRBD1 (6 bases). There are 14 residues in the CDR3. Trimming cost V 6 bases and J 1 base, with 10 bases left between them. Germline V gives CDR1 MNHEY, CDR2 SMNVEV (reference sequence).

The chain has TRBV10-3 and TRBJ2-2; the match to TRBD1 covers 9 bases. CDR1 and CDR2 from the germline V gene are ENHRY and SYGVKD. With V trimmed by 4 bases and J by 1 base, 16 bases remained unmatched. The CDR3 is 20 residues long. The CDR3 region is CAISGGVGQGSNLNTGELFF. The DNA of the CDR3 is TGTGCCATCAGTGGGGGAGTGGGACAGGGATCGAATTTGAACACCGGGGAGCTGTTTTTT.

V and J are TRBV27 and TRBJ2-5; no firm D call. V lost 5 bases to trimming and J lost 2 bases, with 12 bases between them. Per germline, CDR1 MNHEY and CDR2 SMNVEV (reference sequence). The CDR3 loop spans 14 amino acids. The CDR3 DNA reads TGTGCCAGCAGTCCCAGACTCAGACAAGAGACCCAGTACTTC. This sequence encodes CASSPRLRQETQYF.

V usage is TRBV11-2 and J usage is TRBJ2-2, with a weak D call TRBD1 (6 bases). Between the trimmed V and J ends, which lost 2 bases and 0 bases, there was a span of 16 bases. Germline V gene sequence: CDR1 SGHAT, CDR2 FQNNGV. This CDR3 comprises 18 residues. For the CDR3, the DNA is TGTGCCAGCAGCTTACCCACGCCAGGGGCCTCGAACACCGGGGAGCTGTTTTTT. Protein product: CASSLPTPGASNTGELFF.

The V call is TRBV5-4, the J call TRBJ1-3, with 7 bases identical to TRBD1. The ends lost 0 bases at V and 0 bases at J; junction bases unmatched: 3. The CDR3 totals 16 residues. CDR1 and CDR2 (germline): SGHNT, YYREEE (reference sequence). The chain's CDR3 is CASSLGDRYSGNTIYF. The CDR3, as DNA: TGTGCCAGCAGCTTGGGGGACAGATACTCTGGAAACACCATATATTTT.

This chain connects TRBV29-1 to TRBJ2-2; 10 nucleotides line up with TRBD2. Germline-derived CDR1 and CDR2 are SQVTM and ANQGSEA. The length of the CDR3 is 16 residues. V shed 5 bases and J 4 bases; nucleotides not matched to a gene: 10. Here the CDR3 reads CSVIPSSGSPTGELFF. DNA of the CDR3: TGCAGCGTTATACCATCTAGCGGGAGTCCCACCGGGGAGCTGTTTTTT.

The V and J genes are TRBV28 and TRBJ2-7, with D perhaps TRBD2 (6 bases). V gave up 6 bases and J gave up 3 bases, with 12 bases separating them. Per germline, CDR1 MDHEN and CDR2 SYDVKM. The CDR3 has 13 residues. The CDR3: CASRSPRGYEQYF. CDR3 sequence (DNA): TGTGCCAGCAGGTCCCCGCGGGGCTACGAGCAGTACTTC.

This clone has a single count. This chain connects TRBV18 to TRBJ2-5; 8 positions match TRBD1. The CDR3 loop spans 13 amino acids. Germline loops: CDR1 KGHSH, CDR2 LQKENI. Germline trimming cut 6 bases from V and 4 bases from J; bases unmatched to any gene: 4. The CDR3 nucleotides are TGTGCCAGCTCCCCCGGGACAGGAGAGACCCAGTACTTC. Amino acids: CASSPGTGETQYF.

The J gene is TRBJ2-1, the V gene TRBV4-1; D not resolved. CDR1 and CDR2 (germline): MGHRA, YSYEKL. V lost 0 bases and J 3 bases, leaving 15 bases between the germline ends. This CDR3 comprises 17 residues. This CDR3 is CASSQERRPTYYNEQFF. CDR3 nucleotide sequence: TGCGCCAGCAGCCAAGAACGCAGGCCAACATACTACAATGAGCAGTTCTTC.

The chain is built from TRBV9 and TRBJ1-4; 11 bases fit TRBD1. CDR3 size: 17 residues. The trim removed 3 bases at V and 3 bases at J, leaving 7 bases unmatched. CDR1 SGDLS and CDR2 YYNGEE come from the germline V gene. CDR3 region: CASSGTGGGSANEKLFF. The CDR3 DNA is TGTGCCAGCAGCGGGACAGGGGGCGGGTCGGCTAATGAAAAACTGTTTTTT.

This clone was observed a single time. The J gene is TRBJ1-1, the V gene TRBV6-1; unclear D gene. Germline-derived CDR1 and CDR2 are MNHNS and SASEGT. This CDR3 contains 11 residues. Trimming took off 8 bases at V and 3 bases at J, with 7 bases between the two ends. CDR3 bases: TGTGCCAGCTGGGAGCACACTGAAGCTTTCTTT. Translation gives CASWEHTEAFF.

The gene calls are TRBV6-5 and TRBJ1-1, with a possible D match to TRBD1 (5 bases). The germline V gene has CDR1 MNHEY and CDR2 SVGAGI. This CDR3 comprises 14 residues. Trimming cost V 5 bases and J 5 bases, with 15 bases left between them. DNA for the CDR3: TGTGCCAGCAGTCCCCGGGGGGGGTGGACTGAAGCTTTCTTT. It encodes CASSPRGGWTEAFF.

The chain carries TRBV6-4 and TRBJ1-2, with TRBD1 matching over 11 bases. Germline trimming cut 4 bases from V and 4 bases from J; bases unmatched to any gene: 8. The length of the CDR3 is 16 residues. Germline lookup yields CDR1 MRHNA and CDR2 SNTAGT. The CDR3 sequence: CASSAASGQGAYGYTF. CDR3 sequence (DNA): TGTGCCAGCAGTGCCGCGTCCGGACAGGGGGCCTATGGCTACACCTTC.

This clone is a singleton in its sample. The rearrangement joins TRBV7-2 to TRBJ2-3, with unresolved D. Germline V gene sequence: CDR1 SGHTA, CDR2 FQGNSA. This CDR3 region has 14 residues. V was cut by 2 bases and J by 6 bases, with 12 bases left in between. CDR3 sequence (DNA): TGTGCCAGCAGCTTAAGTCCCCTAGAGGATACGCAGTATTTT. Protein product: CASSLSPLEDTQYF.

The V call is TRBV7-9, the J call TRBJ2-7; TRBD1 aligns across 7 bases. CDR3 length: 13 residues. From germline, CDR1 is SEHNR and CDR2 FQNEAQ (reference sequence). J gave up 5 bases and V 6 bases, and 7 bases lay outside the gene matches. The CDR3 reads CASRPDREHEQYF. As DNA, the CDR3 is TGTGCCAGCAGGCCTGACAGGGAGCACGAGCAGTACTTC.

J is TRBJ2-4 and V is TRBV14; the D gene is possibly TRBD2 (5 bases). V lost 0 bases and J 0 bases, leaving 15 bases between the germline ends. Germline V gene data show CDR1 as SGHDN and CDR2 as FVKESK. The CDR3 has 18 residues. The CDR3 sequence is CASSQENERVRAKNIQYF. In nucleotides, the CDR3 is TGTGCCAGCAGCCAAGAAAACGAGAGGGTGAGAGCCAAAAACATTCAGTACTTC.

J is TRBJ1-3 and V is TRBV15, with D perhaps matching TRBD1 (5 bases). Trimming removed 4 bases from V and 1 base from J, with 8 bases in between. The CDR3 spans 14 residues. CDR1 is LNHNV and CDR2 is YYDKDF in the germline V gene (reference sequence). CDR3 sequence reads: CATSTGISGNTIYF. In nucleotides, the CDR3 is TGTGCCACCAGCACAGGGATTTCTGGAAACACCATATATTTT. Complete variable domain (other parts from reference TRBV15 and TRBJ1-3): DAMVIQNPRYQVTQFGKPVTLSCSQTLNHNVMYWYQQKSSQAPKLLFHYYDKDFNNEADTPDNFQSRRPNTSFCFLDIRSPGLGDTAMYLCATSTGISGNTIYFGEGSWLTVV.